This entry is about one TCR beta chain. Its target is not known. The sample originates from a study of response to subunit inactivated influenza vaccine. General study points: T cells newly recruited by each seasonal influenza vaccination are few, the authors suggested.

TCRdb called the RT-PCR reads again in MiXCR, with one record for every CDR3 protein. The sample carries about 480,000 distinct CDR3 sequences, roughly 11% recorded once. Germline V gene sequence: CDR1 MDHEN, CDR2 SYDVKM. V was pared by 5 bases and J by 0 bases, with 26 bases between. The CDR3 has 19 residues. V gene TRBV28 combines with J gene TRBJ2-7; possibly TRBD2 for D (6 bases). The sample in question was PBMCs from blood, obtained roughly 47 days after vaccination. This clonotype originated in a man in his fifties or sixties who received an inactivated influenza vaccine. DNA of the CDR3: TGTGCCAGCAGTGTTCTAGGGGCGGGATACATTAATCCCTCCTACGAGCAGTACTTC. Translated: CASSVLGAGYINPSYEQYF.